A single T cell receptor beta chain is shown here with its context. Libraries were prepared by immunoSEQ multiplex PCR; TCRdb keeps only in-frame clonotypes and omits some of them. The data hold 60,000 or so clones, with nearly 90% observed a single time. The source of the sample is a study of control samples from healthy donors and cancer patients. Germline assignment: CDR1 GTSNPN and CDR2 SVGIG (reference sequence). CDR3 length: 15 amino acids. V gave up 1 base and J gave up 7 bases, with 20 bases separating them. This clonotype was obtained from a man aged 50 to 59 in good health. Sequencing input: blood. The V and J genes are TRBV30 and TRBJ2-7; D might be TRBD2 (6 bases). This CDR3 is CAWSGGGTVSSEQYF. DNA of the CDR3: TGTGCCTGGAGTGGGGGTGGGACTGTTTCTTCGGAGCAGTACTTC.